Listed below are T cell receptor beta chains from one sample, sequenced in a study of blood T cell repertoires in COVID-19. Measured with immunoSEQ multiplex PCR; TCRdb has only the in-frame clones, and not every one. The data contain roughly 200,000 clones, around 87% of them singletons. The sample comprised PBMCs or T cells enriched from blood (not recorded which). Every receptor here comes from a man aged 25-45 years in a cohort exposed to, infected with or recovered from COVID-19 (not recorded which). Both conserved end residues are part of each CDR3. The D gene is left open where the match is weak. Clone sizes are given selectively: once, few, many, or a class where the clone is expanded.

j_call | clone_size | v_call | d_call | cdr3_nt | cdr3_aa
TRBJ2-1 | . | TRBV24-1 | . | TGTGCCACCAGTGATAACGCCATGCAGGGTACCTACAATGAGCAGTTCTTC | CATSDNAMQGTYNEQFF
TRBJ2-7 | . | TRBV29-1 | . | TGCAGCGTTGAAGATGCGCGGGACTCCTACGAGCAGTACTTC | CSVEDARDSYEQYF
TRBJ1-5 | . | TRBV25-1 | . | TGTGCCAGCAGTCCCCCTGGGAGGTTTCAGCCCCAGCATTTT | CASSPPGRFQPQHF
TRBJ1-2 | . | TRBV18 | TRBD1 | TGTGCCAGCTCACCGGACAGGGGGGATGGCTACACCTTC | CASSPDRGDGYTF
TRBJ2-5 | . | TRBV3-1/TRBV3-2 | . | TGTGCCAGCAGCCCCTCCCGTGGGTCGGGGACCCAGTACTTC | CASSPSRGSGTQYF
TRBJ2-7 | few | TRBV5-1 | . | TGCGCCAGCAGCACCGACAGCTACGAGCAGTACTTC | CASSTDSYEQYF
TRBJ2-5 | once | TRBV18 | . | TGTGCCAGCTCACCAGGCCGCCCGAGGCCCGAGGAGACCCAGTACTTC | CASSPGRPRPEETQYF
TRBJ1-5 | . | TRBV28 | TRBD1 | TGTGCCAGCAGTTCGGACAGGGGGAGCAATCAGCCCCAGCATTTT | CASSSDRGSNQPQHF
TRBJ2-5 | few | TRBV7-8 | . | TGTGCCAGCAGCTTAGTGGAAACAGGGAACCAGTACTTC | CASSLVETGNQYF
TRBJ1-3 | . | TRBV5-1 | . | TGCGCCAGCGTACCTGCGGGGTCTGGAAACACCATATATTTT | CASVPAGSGNTIYF
TRBJ2-4 | once | TRBV4-3 | . | TGCGCCAGCAGCCAAGACAGTGGGCAGGTTGGACAGTACTTC | CASSQDSGQVGQYF
TRBJ1-4 | . | TRBV28 | . | TGTGCCAGCACCCTGAACAGGGCTCGTGAAAAACTGTTTTTT | CASTLNRAREKLFF
TRBJ1-2 | few | TRBV7-9 | . | TGTGCCAGCAGCTTAGATGGGCAGGGGAATGGCTACACCTTC | CASSLDGQGNGYTF
TRBJ2-3 | . | TRBV5-1 | TRBD2 | TGCGCCAGCAGGTCCGGGACTAGCGGGATTGCTAGCACAGATACGCAGTATTTT | CASRSGTSGIASTDTQYF
TRBJ1-4 | . | TRBV11-2 | . | TGTGCCAGCAGCTTAGTTCACCCTAGCCCAGAAAAACTGTTTTTT | CASSLVHPSPEKLFF